Each of the 12 T cell receptor beta chains below was sequenced from the same sample in a study of beta chain features in type 1 diabetes. General study points: Type 1 diabetes patients had moderately but significantly shorter TCRB CDR3s in all four CD4+ subsets.

The authors reverse transcribed all of the isolated RNA, so sequencing captured expressed TCRB transcripts. TCRdb's table, derived via immunoSEQ multiplex PCR, lists solely in-frame clones and lacks some. The table has roughly 150,000 clones, roughly 60% seen once; the top ten hold under 0.1%. These receptors lack a known antigen. The source material was naive CD4+ T cells from blood. All receptors derive from a man under 40 with type 1 diabetes.

This rearrangement joins TRBV29-1 to TRBJ2-1; 9 bases match TRBD2. The CDR3 covers 14 residues. V lost 3 bases, J lost 10 bases, and 10 bases stayed unmatched. Per the germline V gene, CDR1 is SQVTM and CDR2 is ANQGSEA. CDR3 nucleotides: TGCAGCGTTGACACTTCCTCCCTAGCGGGGGAGCAGTTCTTC. Protein product: CSVDTSSLAGEQFF.

This sequence joins TRBV18 and TRBJ2-1, with D unresolved. The V end was cut by 3 bases, the J end by 7 bases, with 7 bases between. The CDR3 is made up of 12 amino acids. Germline values: CDR1 KGHSH, CDR2 LQKENI. CDR3 sequence reads: CASSPVGNEQFF. Here the CDR3 DNA reads TGTGCCAGCTCACCGGTGGGGAATGAGCAGTTCTTC.

DNA for the CDR3: TGTGCCAGTAGGGGACCCTCAGGGGGCCCCCTATTGGGGACCCAGTACTTC. Protein sequence: CASRGPSGGPLLGTQYF. J is TRBJ2-5 and V is TRBV19, with TRBD1 identical over 8 bases. V shed 6 bases, J shed 7 bases, and the junction held 19 bases outside the gene matches. From germline, CDR1 is LNHDA and CDR2 SQIVND (reference sequence). The CDR3 is 17 residues long.

This chain links TRBV4-1 with TRBJ2-3; D might be TRBD2 (5 bases). The germline V and J ends were trimmed by 2 bases and 0 bases, with 9 bases remaining between them. This CDR3 contains 15 residues. Germline CDR1 and CDR2: MGHRA and YSYEKL. The CDR3 spells CASSQLGLSTDTQYF. As DNA, the CDR3 is TGCGCCAGCAGCCAATTAGGACTTAGCACAGATACGCAGTATTTT.

The CDR3 protein is CASSQDGGSYNEQFF. For the CDR3, the DNA is TGCGCCAGCAGCCAGGACGGGGGCTCCTACAATGAGCAGTTCTTC. The chain couples TRBV4-3 to TRBJ2-1; perhaps TRBD2 as D (6 bases). The CDR3 has 15 amino acids. Germline V lookup: CDR1 LGHNA, CDR2 YSLEER. Trimming stripped 3 bases from V and 0 bases from J, with 9 bases between.

This clone was seen only a few times. The chain links TRBV5-6 to TRBJ2-3, with 8 bases identical to TRBD1. The CDR3 spans 12 residues. After removal of 4 bases from V and 11 bases from J, the junction contained 6 bases not matched to a gene. Germline assignment: CDR1 SGHDT and CDR2 YYEEEE. CDR3 region: CASSPRQGRQYF. The CDR3 DNA reads TGTGCCAGCAGCCCAAGACAGGGGAGGCAGTATTTT.

The DNA for the CDR3 is TGTGCCAGCAGCTTCGTTAGCGGGGGCCTTTACGAGCAGTACTTC. It encodes CASSFVSGGLYEQYF. The rearrangement uses TRBV7-2 and TRBJ2-7; 9 positions match TRBD2. With 3 bases clipped from V and 4 bases from J, the junction kept 7 bases outside the gene matches. The CDR3 loop spans 15 amino acids. Germline loops: CDR1 SGHTA, CDR2 FQGNSA.

The CDR3 bases are TGCAGCGTGGCGTCAGGAGAGGGGCTGGCAGAGACCCAGTACTTC. It translates to CSVASGEGLAETQYF. The chain has TRBV29-1 and TRBJ2-5, with D perhaps given as TRBD1 or TRBD2 (5 bases each). The CDR3 length is 15 residues. Per germline, CDR1 SQVTM and CDR2 ANQGSEA. Trimming left V 6 bases short and J 4 bases short, with 21 bases between.

The V and J genes are TRBV11-2 and TRBJ1-1; D unclear. The V and J ends lost 2 bases and 6 bases respectively, with 13 bases between them. The CDR3 totals 14 residues. Germline V gene lookup returns CDR1 SGHAT and CDR2 FQNNGV. CDR3 sequence (DNA): TGTGCCAGCAGCTTAAGCAGAGTGGGTGCTGAAGCTTTCTTT. It specifies CASSLSRVGAEAFF.

The table lists this clone with a few counts. CDR3 protein: CASRSTGNKETQYF. CDR3 in DNA: TGTGCCAGCAGATCGACCGGGAACAAAGAGACCCAGTACTTC. This chain connects TRBV7-9 to TRBJ2-5, with D possibly matching TRBD2 (5 bases). The CDR3 has 14 amino acids. Germline CDR1 SEHNR, CDR2 FQNEAQ (reference sequence). Trimming removed 6 bases from V and 3 bases from J, with 14 bases in between.

The chain links TRBV10-3 to TRBJ2-3, with TRBD1 as a possible D gene (5 bases). Per germline, CDR1 ENHRY and CDR2 SYGVKD. This CDR3 region has 12 residues. Trimming removed 7 bases from V and 4 bases from J, with 9 bases in between. The CDR3 loop reads CAITGIADTQYF. CDR3 sequence (DNA): TGTGCCATCACAGGGATTGCAGATACGCAGTATTTT.

This clone occurred a few times. J is TRBJ2-2 and V is TRBV5-1; D call uncertain. V lost 0 bases and J 1 base, leaving 1 base between the germline ends. Germline CDR1 reads SGHRS; CDR2 reads YFSETQ. The CDR3 covers 13 residues. CDR3 amino acids: CASSLGNTGELFF. CDR3 bases: TGCGCCAGCAGCTTGGGGAACACCGGGGAGCTGTTTTTT.